Below are 22 T cell receptor beta chains sequenced from a single sample in a study of CD8 T cells in ankylosing spondylitis. One entry per CDR3 protein, called by TCRdb with MiXCR from the 5' RACE reads. The data contain hundreds of thousands of distinct CDR3 sequences, about 20% of them singletons. The specimen sequenced was blood, either unsorted or a sorted T cell fraction (not recorded which). The source is a female donor with ankylosing spondylitis or in good health (not recorded which).

As for this clonotype: This may be a read error: a much more frequent sequence differs by one nucleotide. This chain joins TRBV20-1 and TRBJ2-6; TRBD1 might be the D (5 bases). The germline gives CDR1 DFQATT, CDR2 SNEGSKA (reference sequence). This CDR3 region has 12 residues. The CDR3 loop reads CSARAGANVLSF. DNA of the CDR3: TGCAGTGCTAGAGCTGGGGCCAACGTCCTGTCTTTC.

V usage is TRBV7-2 and J usage is TRBJ2-5; 10 bases match TRBD2. Germline-derived CDR1 and CDR2 are SGHTA and FQGNSA. V dropped 6 bases and J dropped 4; count of bases not matched to a gene: 11. CDR3 length equals 16 residues. The CDR3 DNA sequence: TGTGCCAGCAGATCTAAGGGGACTAGCGTCCTAGAGACCCAGTACTTC. It specifies CASRSKGTSVLETQYF.

The chain couples TRBV7-9 to TRBJ2-2; no reliable D call. The V and J ends lost 5 bases and 4 bases respectively, with 11 bases between them. Per germline, CDR1 SEHNR and CDR2 FQNEAQ (reference sequence). The CDR3 runs 14 residues. As DNA, the CDR3 is TGTGCCAGCAGCCTCTCCTCTTTCACCGGGGAGCTGTTTTTT. It translates to CASSLSSFTGELFF.

This clonotype was seen only a few times. CDR3 sequence (DNA): TGTGCCAGCGGGTGGGTAGGACCAGAGGGGGAGCAGTACTTC. Its translation: CASGWVGPEGEQYF. The rearrangement links TRBV6-5 to TRBJ2-7; the D gene could be TRBD1 or TRBD2 (5 bases each). This CDR3 is 14 amino acids long. The ends were cut back, 8 bases at V and 7 bases at J, with 21 bases in the middle. Per the germline V gene, CDR1 is MNHEY and CDR2 is SVGAGI.

The rearrangement links TRBV6-2 or TRBV6-3 to TRBJ1-5, with 7 bases lining up with TRBD1. Germline CDR1 and CDR2: MNHEY and SVGEGT. This CDR3 region has 15 residues. The V gene end was trimmed by 4 bases and the J gene end by 3 bases; junction bases not matched to a gene: 6. CDR3 DNA sequence: TGTGCCAGCAGTTTTTCGGGACAGTCCAATCAGCCCCAGCATTTT. Translation gives CASSFSGQSNQPQHF.

The chain links TRBV20-1 to TRBJ1-1; 8 bases fit TRBD1. Germline CDR1 is DFQATT and CDR2 is SNEGSKA (reference sequence). V was clipped by 4 bases and J by 1 base; unmatched bases: 8. CDR3 length: 15 residues. As DNA, the CDR3 is TGCAGTGCTACCGACCCCGGGACAGGGAACACTGAAGCTTTCTTT. Its protein product is CSATDPGTGNTEAFF.

There are a few counts of this clonotype. This CDR3 is CASSPPVFGGGPPRIFPDTQYF. Written as DNA, the CDR3 is TGTGCCAGCTCACCACCGGTGTTCGGGGGGGGGCCTCCTCGGATCTTCCCAGATACGCAGTATTTT. V usage is TRBV18 and J usage is TRBJ2-3; 8 bases match TRBD2. Trimming took 0 bases from V and 4 from J; bases not matched to a gene: 24. Per germline, CDR1 KGHSH and CDR2 LQKENI. The CDR3 runs to 22 residues. The whole variable domain, filled in from reference TRBV18 and TRBJ2-3, reads NAGVMQNPRHLVRRRGQEARLRCSPMKGHSHVYWYRQLPEEGLKFMVYLQKENIIDESGMPKERFSAEFPKEGPSILRIQQVVRGDSAAYFCASSPPVFGGGPPRIFPDTQYFGPGTRLTVL.

This clonotype was counted a few times. The genes are TRBV7-2 and TRBJ2-7; possible D gene TRBD2, 5 bases. CDR3 length: 14 residues. The V end was cut by 2 bases, the J end by 2 bases, with 10 bases between. Germline CDR1 and CDR2: SGHTA and FQGNSA. The CDR3 coding sequence is TGTGCCAGCAGCTTATACGGGATCCCCTACGAGCAGTACTTC. The encoded protein is CASSLYGIPYEQYF.

This chain joins TRBV7-9 and TRBJ2-1; 10 bases match TRBD1. The CDR3 has 15 residues. V lost 5 bases, J lost 14 bases, and 15 bases stayed unmatched. Germline-derived CDR1 and CDR2 are SEHNR and FQNEAQ (reference sequence). DNA for the CDR3: TGTGCCAGCAGCCGGGGACAGGGGCCGACCGGGAGGAAGTTCTTC. It yields the protein CASSRGQGPTGRKFF.

This clonotype was recorded many times. The chain couples TRBV24-1 to TRBJ2-3; D tentatively fits TRBD1 or TRBD2 (7 bases each). V was pared by 3 bases and J by 3 bases, with 12 bases between. From germline, CDR1 is KGHDR and CDR2 SFDVKD. This CDR3 region has 15 residues. CDR3 sequence reads: CATSDRQGGTDTQYF. In nucleotides, the CDR3 is TGTGCCACCAGTGATCGACAGGGAGGGACAGATACGCAGTATTTT.

This chain joins TRBV5-1 and TRBJ1-2; D might be TRBD1 (6 bases). The CDR3 spans 14 residues. The germline CDR1 and CDR2 sequences are SGHRS and YFSETQ. The V end was cut by 7 bases, the J end by 4 bases, with 17 bases between. DNA for the CDR3: TGCGCCAGCGGCCTGAGGGACAACCTCTATGGCTACACCTTC. This sequence encodes CASGLRDNLYGYTF.

This clonotype was recorded many times. The chain joins TRBV20-1 to TRBJ2-7; D may be TRBD1 (6 bases). This CDR3 contains 16 residues. Trimming removed 7 bases at V and 0 bases at J, with 22 bases between. The V gene's germline CDR1 is DFQATT and CDR2 SNEGSKA (reference sequence). The CDR3 DNA follows: TGCAGTGTCATTAATCCCAAGACAGGTGACTCCTACGAGCAGTACTTC. Translated: CSVINPKTGDSYEQYF.

The table lists this clonotype with a few counts. V gene TRBV20-1 combines with J gene TRBJ1-4; TRBD1 matches 7 bases. V trimming: 5 bases; J trimming: 8 bases; junction bases outside the gene matches: 11. Germline-derived CDR1 and CDR2 are DFQATT and SNEGSKA (reference sequence). The CDR3 is made up of 14 amino acids. The DNA for the CDR3 is TGCAGTGCTGTACCGGGACAGAGGAAGGAAAAACTGTTTTTT. Protein: CSAVPGQRKEKLFF.

The CDR3 loop reads CATSREWAGELFF. The DNA for the CDR3 is TGTGCCACCAGCAGAGAATGGGCCGGGGAGCTGTTTTTT. The chain uses TRBV15 and TRBJ2-2; D is undetermined. V lost 0 bases to trimming and J lost 6 bases, with 5 bases between them. The CDR3 is made up of 13 amino acids. Germline-derived CDR1 and CDR2 are LNHNV and YYDKDF (reference sequence).

This clonotype was observed a few times. The V gene is TRBV20-1, the J gene TRBJ2-6, with 8 bases fitting TRBD1. Germline CDR1 is DFQATT and CDR2 is SNEGSKA (reference sequence). V gave up 6 bases and J gave up 4 bases; unmatched junction bases: 5. The CDR3 sequence is 14 residues long. CDR3 nucleotides: TGCAGTGCGTCGACAGGGGTGGGGGCCAACGTCCTGACTTTC. This encodes CSASTGVGANVLTF.

This clonotype is a singleton in its sample. The DNA for the CDR3 is TGTGCCACCAGCCCTCTAGTAGCGGATCTCTCCTACAATGAGCAGTTCTTC. This gives the protein CATSPLVADLSYNEQFF. The J gene is TRBJ2-1, the V gene TRBV15, with TRBD2 as a possible D gene (6 bases). This CDR3 is 17 amino acids long. Germline CDR1 LNHNV, CDR2 YYDKDF (reference sequence). The V end lost 5 bases, the J end lost 0 bases, and 17 bases lay between the germline ends.

In its sample, this clonotype was seen many times. The J gene is TRBJ2-1, the V gene TRBV7-2; TRBD2 might be the D (6 bases). V was pared by 4 bases and J by 4 bases, with 8 bases between. The CDR3 contains 13 residues. Per germline, CDR1 SGHTA and CDR2 FQGNSA. As DNA, the CDR3 is TGTGCCAGCAGCTCTAGCGCGTACAATGAGCAGTTCTTC. Translation: CASSSSAYNEQFF.

A few counts support this clonotype. The chain joins TRBV20-1 to TRBJ2-1, with 8 bases matching TRBD2. The CDR3 length is 14 residues. V lost 4 bases to trimming and J lost 8 bases; unmatched junction nucleotides: 10. Germline CDR1 is DFQATT and CDR2 is SNEGSKA (reference sequence). The CDR3 region is CSAIPALAGDEQFF. CDR3 in DNA: TGCAGTGCTATTCCAGCCCTAGCGGGCGATGAGCAGTTCTTC.

This rearrangement joins TRBV5-6 to TRBJ2-1, with TRBD2 matching 10 bases. This CDR3 is 13 amino acids long. Germline CDR1 reads SGHDT; CDR2 reads YYEEEE. The trim removed 2 bases at V and 10 bases at J, leaving 3 bases unmatched. In DNA, the CDR3 is TGTGCCAGCAGCTTCCTAGCGGGAGACGAGCAGTTCTTC. Protein product: CASSFLAGDEQFF.

The chain carries TRBV4-1 and TRBJ2-1; TRBD2 matches at 8 bases. This CDR3 comprises 15 residues. The ends lost 3 bases at V and 6 bases at J; junction bases unmatched: 7. Looked up from germline, CDR1 is MGHRA and CDR2 is YSYEKL. The CDR3 loop is CASSHGSGRGNEQFF. For the CDR3, the DNA is TGCGCCAGCAGCCACGGAAGCGGGAGAGGCAATGAGCAGTTCTTC.

The rearrangement uses TRBV5-1 and TRBJ2-6; 13 bases match TRBD2. The CDR3 spans 21 residues. The V gene's germline CDR1 is SGHRS and CDR2 YFSETQ. V was pared by 4 bases and J by 0 bases, with 13 bases of the junction left unmatched. Here the CDR3 reads CASSRGGVGLAGISGANVLTF. The CDR3 DNA reads as TGCGCCAGCAGCCGGGGTGGAGTGGGACTAGCGGGAATCTCTGGGGCCAACGTCCTGACTTTC.

This chain links TRBV12-3 or TRBV12-4 with TRBJ2-2; D perhaps matches TRBD1 (7 bases). The CDR3 covers 15 residues. Trimming removed 5 bases at V and 5 bases at J, with 15 bases between. The DNA for the CDR3 is TGTGCCAGCAGTGGCACACAGGGGAGGACCGGGGAGCTGTTTTTT. This encodes CASSGTQGRTGELFF.